This TCR beta chain was sequenced for a study of T cells in Graves' hyperthyroidism and ophthalmopathy. The study based diagnoses on clinical symptoms, serum thyroxine and TRAb, thyroid ultrasound and orbital computed tomography. Trimming stripped 3 bases from V and 5 bases from J, with 14 bases between. This CDR3 has 16 residues. Germline V CDR1 and CDR2: ENHRY, SYGVKD. RNA transcripts were the template for amplifying TCR beta CDR3 regions. First-round RT-PCR with HTBI primers amplified the TCR CDR3 region. TCRdb independently ran MiXCR on the multiplex PCR reads; one entry per CDR3 protein. Of 610,000 or so distinct CDR3 sequences listed, about 43% are singletons.

The sequenced material came from peripheral blood or thyroid tissue (not recorded which). The V gene is TRBV10-3, the J gene TRBJ1-6; no reliable D call. This TCR came from a woman aged 18-29 years with Graves' hyperthyroidism. CDR3 bases: TGTGCCATCAGTGACGGGGTAACGGTTAATAATTCACCCCTCCACTTT. It translates to CAISDGVTVNNSPLHF.